This TCR beta chain came from a study of OX40 agonist ivuxolimab in advanced cancers. Whole-study context: Hepatocellular carcinoma, melanoma, renal cell or head and neck cancer affected the dose-escalation patients. A mean age of roughly 66 years, range about 23 to 80, was recorded, and approximately 79% were male.

Measured with immunoSEQ multiplex PCR; TCRdb has only the in-frame clones, and not every one. The table has approximately 77,000 clones, approximately 87% seen once. As for this clone: Its target is not known.

V lost 4 bases, J lost 0 bases, and 10 bases lay in between. There are 14 residues in the CDR3. Germline lookup yields CDR1 SGHDT and CDR2 YYEEEE. Overall study findings and caveats: At 0.1 to 3.0 mg/kg and by week 6, clonal expansion occurred in CD4+ and CD8+ blood T cells.

The material was CD4+ or CD8+ T cells sorted from blood, obtained in a trial of the OX40 agonist ivuxolimab. The chain has TRBV5-6 and TRBJ1-1; D is possibly TRBD1 (5 bases). The origin of this receptor is an adult with an advanced solid tumor such as melanoma, head and neck, liver or kidney cancer. CDR3: CASSRGTVNTEAFF. The CDR3 region has the DNA TGTGCCAGCAGCCGGGGCACAGTGAACACTGAAGCTTTCTTT.